This T cell receptor (beta chain) was documented in a study of T-cell reconstitution after alpha-beta-depleted transplantation in children. This CDR3 comprises 15 residues. Trimming took 4 bases from V and 3 from J; bases not matched to a gene: 5. The V gene's germline CDR1 is MNHEY and CDR2 SMNVEV (reference sequence). This clonotype turned up a few times. As yet, its antigen is unknown. Using unique molecular identifiers, the investigators prepared the TCRbeta library. TCRdb independently ran MiXCR on the PCR reads; one entry per CDR3 protein. Of approximately 1,000,000 distinct CDR3 sequences listed, roughly 29% were seen once; the top ten hold about 28%. Notes on the study in general: One year after transplant, T-cell counts and diversity came mostly from newly produced T cells. Some patients owed their high day-60 TCRbeta diversity to surviving recipient T cells and thymic progenitors.

The J gene is TRBJ1-4, the V gene TRBV27; TRBD1 aligns across 7 bases. The sample in question was PBMCs, mostly from graft donor cells, obtained 360 days after TCRalphabeta/CD19-depleted stem cell transplant. This sequence originates from a boy under three years old who had a stem cell transplant for SCID, so the T cells may come from the graft donor. CDR3 in DNA: TGTGCCAGCAGTTACAGGGGAGATCCTAATGAAAAACTGTTTTTT. Translation: CASSYRGDPNEKLFF.